Presented here are 28 T cell receptor beta chains from one specimen sequenced in a study of human T cells and chemical hapten exposure. TCRdb processed the RACE reads anew with MiXCR; each CDR3 protein has one entry. Of 70,000 to 95,000 distinct CDR3 sequences in the sample, about 6.6% are singletons; the top ten hold 1% to 1.5%. Time point indicated: patch test 2, 6 weeks after DPC sensitization. As to treatment: therapeutic diphenylcyclopropenone sensitization with weekly scalp DPC. This specimen consisted of whole blood, obtained in connection with sensitization to the hapten diphenylcyclopropenone (DPC). Receptor source: a woman in her thirties with alopecia areata. Some clones in this sample may be carry-over from other donors' samples.

This clonotype was counted at least ten times. The chain has TRBV7-3 and TRBJ2-5; either TRBD1 or TRBD2 may fit D (6 bases each). Germline CDR1 reads SGHTA; CDR2 reads FQGTGA. The CDR3 is 17 amino acids. The V end lost 2 bases, the J end lost 1 base, and 17 bases lay between the germline ends. In nucleotides, the CDR3 is TGTGCCAGCAGCTTATTAGGGGGGCGAGGGACCCAAGAGACCCAGTACTTC. Amino acid sequence: CASSLLGGRGTQETQYF. Variable domain in full (rest from reference TRBV7-3 and TRBJ2-5): GAGVSQTPSNKVTEKGKYVELRCDPISGHTALYWYRQSLGQGPEFLIYFQGTGAADDSGLPNDRFFAVRPEGSVSTLKIQRTERGDSAVYLCASSLLGGRGTQETQYFGPGTRLLVL.

This clonotype has ten or more counts. The V call is TRBV20-1, the J call TRBJ1-2, with D unclear. The CDR3 runs 13 residues. CDR1 and CDR2 from the germline V gene are DFQATT and SNEGSKA (reference sequence). Trimming stripped 5 bases from V and 3 bases from J, with 13 bases between. This CDR3 reads CSAGADSDYGYTF. The CDR3 DNA sequence: TGCAGTGCTGGAGCCGACTCCGACTATGGCTACACCTTC.

In this sample, this clonotype turned up many times. The chain couples TRBV7-8 to TRBJ2-1; the match to TRBD1 covers 7 bases. CDR1 and CDR2 from the germline V gene are SGHVS and FQNEAQ. The CDR3 length is 17 residues. The J segment lost 1 base and the V segment lost 1 base, leaving 7 bases of the junction unmatched. Written as DNA, the CDR3 is TGTGCCAGCAGCTTAGTGGCGACAGGGTGGTCCTACAATGAGCAGTTCTTC. Translation: CASSLVATGWSYNEQFF.

This clonotype was found many times. The chain recombines TRBV9 with TRBJ2-3, with TRBD2 matching over 10 bases. J was trimmed by 4 bases and V by 8 bases; bases with no gene match: 10. Germline V gene sequence: CDR1 SGDLS, CDR2 YYNGEE. This CDR3 is built from 15 residues. The CDR3 reads CASTQGLAMADTQYF. The CDR3 DNA reads TGTGCCAGTACCCAGGGACTAGCGATGGCAGATACGCAGTATTTT.

This clonotype showed up many times. The chain has TRBV6-6 and TRBJ1-2; D unresolved. Germline values: CDR1 MNHNY, CDR2 SVGAGI (reference sequence). CDR3 length: 14 amino acids. V lost 0 bases, J lost 4 bases, and 9 bases lay in between. In DNA, the CDR3 is TGTGCCAGCAGTTACTCGATGGAGCTCTATGGCTACACCTTC. Translating it yields CASSYSMELYGYTF.

This clonotype has only a few counts. The chain has TRBV28 and TRBJ2-3, with TRBD1 identical over 9 bases. J lost 6 bases, V lost 5 bases, and 6 bases had no gene match. CDR1 and CDR2 (germline): MDHEN, SYDVKM. This CDR3 comprises 14 residues. CDR3 DNA: TGTGCCAGCAGTGGGGACAGGGACGCGGATACGCAGTATTTT. Translated, it gives CASSGDRDADTQYF.

This clonotype was observed at least ten times. The chain carries TRBV6-5 and TRBJ1-1; D remains unclear. Trimming cost V 2 bases and J 1 base, with 8 bases left between them. Germline CDR1 is MNHEY and CDR2 is SVGAGI. The CDR3 covers 14 residues. CDR3 DNA sequence: TGTGCCAGCAGTTACACGGCTGGGAACACTGAAGCTTTCTTT. Protein product: CASSYTAGNTEAFF.

Sample share makes this clonotype medium-sized. The chain has TRBV20-1 and TRBJ2-7; TRBD1 matches 9 bases. Germline trimming cut 5 bases from V and 4 bases from J; bases unmatched to any gene: 9. Germline CDR1 is DFQATT and CDR2 is SNEGSKA (reference sequence). This CDR3 has 14 amino acids. The CDR3 DNA sequence: TGCAGTGCTCCCCGTGATGGACAGGGGTACGAGCAGTACTTC. Protein: CSAPRDGQGYEQYF.

This clonotype was observed a handful of times. V is TRBV5-5 and J is TRBJ1-1; unclear D gene. CDR3 size: 13 residues. Germline-derived CDR1 and CDR2 are SGHKS and YYEKEE (reference sequence). The germline V and J ends were trimmed by 2 bases and 5 bases, with 10 bases remaining between them. This chain's CDR3 is CASSFGVQTEAFF. In DNA form, the CDR3 reads TGTGCCAGCAGCTTTGGTGTTCAGACTGAAGCTTTCTTT.

This clonotype was seen ten or more times. This sequence joins TRBV7-9 and TRBJ2-5; 9 nucleotides align to TRBD1. The CDR3 covers 16 residues. Per germline, CDR1 SEHNR and CDR2 FQNEAQ (reference sequence). V trimming: 4 bases; J trimming: 5 bases; junction bases outside the gene matches: 11. The CDR3 DNA follows: TGTGCCAGCAGCTACCCACGGGACAGGGTGGAGGAGACCCAGTACTTC. Its protein product is CASSYPRDRVEETQYF.

This clonotype was seen a handful of times. J is TRBJ1-4 and V is TRBV12-3 or TRBV12-4; the D is unclear. The V gene lost 8 bases and the J gene lost 3 bases, with 10 bases spanning the gap. The length of the CDR3 is 13 residues. CDR3 residues: CASSDASNEKLFF. The CDR3 bases are TGTGCCAGCTCGGATGCGTCTAATGAAAAACTGTTTTTT.

This clonotype was counted many times. The chain uses TRBV12-3 or TRBV12-4 and TRBJ2-1; possibly TRBD1 for D (6 bases). The CDR3 runs 15 residues. V was shortened by 2 bases and J by 12 bases, with 20 bases between the two germline ends. CDR3 amino acids: CASSLQPRGAVGQFF. CDR3 sequence (DNA): TGTGCCAGCAGTTTACAACCCAGGGGAGCCGTTGGGCAGTTCTTC.

This clonotype showed up just a few times. V is TRBV30 and J is TRBJ1-6; D is unresolved. The V end was cut by 3 bases, the J end by 7 bases, with 13 bases between. The CDR3 has 14 residues. Germline V gene sequence: CDR1 GTSNPN, CDR2 SVGIG (reference sequence). The CDR3 loop reads CAWSLLSKNSPLHF. In DNA form, the CDR3 reads TGTGCCTGGAGCCTTCTTTCCAAGAATTCACCCCTCCACTTT.

The rearrangement links TRBV3-1 to TRBJ1-1, with TRBD1 as a possible D gene (5 bases). CDR3 length: 15 residues. With 5 bases removed from V and 5 bases from J, the gap between germline ends came to 18 bases. Germline loops: CDR1 LGHDT, CDR2 YNNKEL (reference sequence). The CDR3 sequence: CASSGGPSQVTEAFF. The CDR3 DNA reads TGTGCCAGCAGCGGTGGGCCTTCACAGGTGACTGAAGCTTTCTTT.

Concerning this clonotype: Since a much larger clone is just one base distant, this may be a read error. The chain is built from TRBV19 and TRBJ2-2, with 8 bases aligning to TRBD2. The CDR3 is made up of 15 amino acids. Germline V gene sequence: CDR1 LNHDA, CDR2 SQIVND (reference sequence). J gave up 7 bases and V 6 bases, and 10 bases lay outside the gene matches. CDR3 in amino acids: CASRTGGGPHGELFF. The CDR3 DNA reads TGTGCCAGTAGAACCGGGGGGGGGCCACACGGGGAGCTGTTTTTT.

This clonotype was counted at least ten times. The V and J genes are TRBV11-2 and TRBJ2-1; possibly TRBD1 for D (6 bases). CDR1 and CDR2 from the germline V gene are SGHAT and FQNNGV. This CDR3 is built from 15 residues. With 1 base removed from V and 4 bases from J, the gap between germline ends came to 11 bases. The CDR3 nucleotides read TGTGCCAGCAGCTTAGGGAGACAGGTTTACAATGAGCAGTTCTTC. Encoded protein: CASSLGRQVYNEQFF.

This clonotype came up many times. The gene calls are TRBV12-3 or TRBV12-4 and TRBJ1-2; no clear D gene. The length of the CDR3 is 13 residues. The ends were cut back, 0 bases at V and 6 bases at J, with 8 bases in the middle. CDR3 in amino acids: CASSLARVHGYTF. The CDR3 DNA follows: TGTGCCAGCAGTTTAGCAAGGGTGCATGGCTACACCTTC.

The genes are TRBV5-6 and TRBJ2-3; 12 positions match TRBD1. J gave up 4 bases and V 0 bases, and 3 bases lay outside the gene matches. CDR1 is SGHDT, CDR2 YYEEEE, per germline. The CDR3 is 16 amino acids. CDR3 loop: CASSLGGQGAADTQYF. CDR3 sequence (DNA): TGTGCCAGCAGCTTGGGGGGACAGGGGGCTGCAGATACGCAGTATTTT.

This clonotype occurred many times. This chain joins TRBV7-6 and TRBJ1-1; TRBD1 might be the D (5 bases). Trimming took 6 bases from V and 1 from J, leaving 9 bases between them. Germline CDR1 reads SGHVS; CDR2 reads FNYEAQ. This CDR3 region has 13 residues. As DNA, the CDR3 is TGTGCCAGCAGTTTACAGGAGAACACTGAAGCTTTCTTT. Protein sequence: CASSLQENTEAFF.

This clonotype has at least ten counts. This chain uses TRBV29-1 with TRBJ2-1; D is possibly TRBD2 (7 bases). The germline gives CDR1 SQVTM, CDR2 ANQGSEA. The V gene lost 5 bases and the J gene lost 8 bases, with 16 bases spanning the gap. The CDR3 loop spans 13 amino acids. The CDR3 coding sequence is TGCAGCGTTCGGACAGCGGGATGGTATGAGCAGTTCTTC. Amino acid sequence: CSVRTAGWYEQFF.

This clonotype was counted many times. The chain employs TRBV6-1 and TRBJ2-1; a weak D match, TRBD2 (7 bases). There are 16 residues in the CDR3. Deletions cut 6 bases from V and 0 bases from J, with 15 bases between. The germline gives CDR1 MNHNS, CDR2 SASEGT. CDR3 DNA: TGTGCCAGCAGGGGACAAAGCGGGGACTCCTACAATGAGCAGTTCTTC. Translating gives CASRGQSGDSYNEQFF.

In its sample, this clonotype was seen a few times. V and J are TRBV6-6 and TRBJ2-5; perhaps TRBD2 as D (6 bases). This CDR3 comprises 14 residues. From germline, CDR1 is MNHNY and CDR2 SVGAGI (reference sequence). Trimming pared 2 bases from V and 0 bases from J, leaving 7 bases between. The CDR3 nucleotides are TGTGCCAGCAGTTACGGAGGGAACCAAGAGACCCAGTACTTC. Amino acids: CASSYGGNQETQYF.

This clonotype was seen ten or more times. The rearrangement uses TRBV10-3 and TRBJ1-2; no definite D call. In germline, CDR1 is ENHRY, CDR2 SYGVKD. The length of the CDR3 is 13 residues. Deletions cut 4 bases from V and 3 bases from J, with 9 bases between. CDR3 residues: CAISVQEDYGYTF. As DNA, the CDR3 is TGTGCCATCAGTGTTCAGGAAGACTATGGCTACACCTTC.

Ten or more counts support this clonotype. The chain combines TRBV2 with TRBJ1-3; tentative D call: TRBD1 (6 bases). The CDR3 runs to 17 residues. Germline CDR1 and CDR2: SNHLY and FYNNEI. V dropped 5 bases and J dropped 2 bases, with 19 bases sitting between them. This CDR3 reads CASSLKGGDRAGNTIYF. The CDR3 nucleotides read TGTGCCAGCAGTCTAAAGGGGGGTGATCGGGCTGGAAACACCATATATTTT. Complete variable domain (other parts from reference TRBV2 and TRBJ1-3): EPEVTQTPSHQVTQMGQEVILRCVPISNHLYFYWYRQILGQKVEFLVSFYNNEISEKSEIFDDQFSVERPDGSNFTLKIRSTKLEDSAMYFCASSLKGGDRAGNTIYFGEGSWLTVV.

This clonotype was found many times. J is TRBJ1-1 and V is TRBV7-9; D perhaps matches TRBD1 (5 bases). The CDR3 totals 14 residues. Germline V gene lookup returns CDR1 SEHNR and CDR2 FQNEAQ (reference sequence). Trimming stripped 2 bases from V and 3 bases from J, with 10 bases between. CDR3 sequence (DNA): TGTGCCAGCAGCTTAAGCGGGGCTGACACTGAAGCTTTCTTT. Residues: CASSLSGADTEAFF.

This clonotype was observed many times. The chain uses TRBV12-3 or TRBV12-4 and TRBJ1-2; D gene uncertain. With 5 bases removed from V and 4 bases from J, the gap between germline ends came to 14 bases. The CDR3 is 14 amino acids. The CDR3, as DNA: TGTGCCAGCAGTCTCGACCTTTATTTCTATGGCTACACCTTC. It yields the protein CASSLDLYFYGYTF.

This clonotype has a count of ten or more. The chain is built from TRBV7-9 and TRBJ2-2, with D unresolved. The CDR3 has 16 amino acids. Looked up from germline, CDR1 is SEHNR and CDR2 is FQNEAQ (reference sequence). The V and J ends lost 5 bases and 4 bases respectively, with 17 bases between them. CDR3 sequence reads: CASSPPGSPLTGELFF. The DNA for the CDR3 is TGTGCCAGCAGCCCTCCGGGTAGCCCCCTCACCGGGGAGCTGTTTTTT.

This clonotype was counted at least ten times. V gene TRBV11-2 combines with J gene TRBJ1-3; D is uncertain. Deletions cut 2 bases from V and 0 bases from J, with 14 bases between. The germline V gene encodes CDR1 SGHAT and CDR2 FQNNGV. The CDR3 has 17 residues. The CDR3: CASSLRATRSSGNTIYF. CDR3 nucleotide sequence: TGTGCCAGCAGCTTACGTGCCACTAGGAGCTCTGGAAACACCATATATTTT.